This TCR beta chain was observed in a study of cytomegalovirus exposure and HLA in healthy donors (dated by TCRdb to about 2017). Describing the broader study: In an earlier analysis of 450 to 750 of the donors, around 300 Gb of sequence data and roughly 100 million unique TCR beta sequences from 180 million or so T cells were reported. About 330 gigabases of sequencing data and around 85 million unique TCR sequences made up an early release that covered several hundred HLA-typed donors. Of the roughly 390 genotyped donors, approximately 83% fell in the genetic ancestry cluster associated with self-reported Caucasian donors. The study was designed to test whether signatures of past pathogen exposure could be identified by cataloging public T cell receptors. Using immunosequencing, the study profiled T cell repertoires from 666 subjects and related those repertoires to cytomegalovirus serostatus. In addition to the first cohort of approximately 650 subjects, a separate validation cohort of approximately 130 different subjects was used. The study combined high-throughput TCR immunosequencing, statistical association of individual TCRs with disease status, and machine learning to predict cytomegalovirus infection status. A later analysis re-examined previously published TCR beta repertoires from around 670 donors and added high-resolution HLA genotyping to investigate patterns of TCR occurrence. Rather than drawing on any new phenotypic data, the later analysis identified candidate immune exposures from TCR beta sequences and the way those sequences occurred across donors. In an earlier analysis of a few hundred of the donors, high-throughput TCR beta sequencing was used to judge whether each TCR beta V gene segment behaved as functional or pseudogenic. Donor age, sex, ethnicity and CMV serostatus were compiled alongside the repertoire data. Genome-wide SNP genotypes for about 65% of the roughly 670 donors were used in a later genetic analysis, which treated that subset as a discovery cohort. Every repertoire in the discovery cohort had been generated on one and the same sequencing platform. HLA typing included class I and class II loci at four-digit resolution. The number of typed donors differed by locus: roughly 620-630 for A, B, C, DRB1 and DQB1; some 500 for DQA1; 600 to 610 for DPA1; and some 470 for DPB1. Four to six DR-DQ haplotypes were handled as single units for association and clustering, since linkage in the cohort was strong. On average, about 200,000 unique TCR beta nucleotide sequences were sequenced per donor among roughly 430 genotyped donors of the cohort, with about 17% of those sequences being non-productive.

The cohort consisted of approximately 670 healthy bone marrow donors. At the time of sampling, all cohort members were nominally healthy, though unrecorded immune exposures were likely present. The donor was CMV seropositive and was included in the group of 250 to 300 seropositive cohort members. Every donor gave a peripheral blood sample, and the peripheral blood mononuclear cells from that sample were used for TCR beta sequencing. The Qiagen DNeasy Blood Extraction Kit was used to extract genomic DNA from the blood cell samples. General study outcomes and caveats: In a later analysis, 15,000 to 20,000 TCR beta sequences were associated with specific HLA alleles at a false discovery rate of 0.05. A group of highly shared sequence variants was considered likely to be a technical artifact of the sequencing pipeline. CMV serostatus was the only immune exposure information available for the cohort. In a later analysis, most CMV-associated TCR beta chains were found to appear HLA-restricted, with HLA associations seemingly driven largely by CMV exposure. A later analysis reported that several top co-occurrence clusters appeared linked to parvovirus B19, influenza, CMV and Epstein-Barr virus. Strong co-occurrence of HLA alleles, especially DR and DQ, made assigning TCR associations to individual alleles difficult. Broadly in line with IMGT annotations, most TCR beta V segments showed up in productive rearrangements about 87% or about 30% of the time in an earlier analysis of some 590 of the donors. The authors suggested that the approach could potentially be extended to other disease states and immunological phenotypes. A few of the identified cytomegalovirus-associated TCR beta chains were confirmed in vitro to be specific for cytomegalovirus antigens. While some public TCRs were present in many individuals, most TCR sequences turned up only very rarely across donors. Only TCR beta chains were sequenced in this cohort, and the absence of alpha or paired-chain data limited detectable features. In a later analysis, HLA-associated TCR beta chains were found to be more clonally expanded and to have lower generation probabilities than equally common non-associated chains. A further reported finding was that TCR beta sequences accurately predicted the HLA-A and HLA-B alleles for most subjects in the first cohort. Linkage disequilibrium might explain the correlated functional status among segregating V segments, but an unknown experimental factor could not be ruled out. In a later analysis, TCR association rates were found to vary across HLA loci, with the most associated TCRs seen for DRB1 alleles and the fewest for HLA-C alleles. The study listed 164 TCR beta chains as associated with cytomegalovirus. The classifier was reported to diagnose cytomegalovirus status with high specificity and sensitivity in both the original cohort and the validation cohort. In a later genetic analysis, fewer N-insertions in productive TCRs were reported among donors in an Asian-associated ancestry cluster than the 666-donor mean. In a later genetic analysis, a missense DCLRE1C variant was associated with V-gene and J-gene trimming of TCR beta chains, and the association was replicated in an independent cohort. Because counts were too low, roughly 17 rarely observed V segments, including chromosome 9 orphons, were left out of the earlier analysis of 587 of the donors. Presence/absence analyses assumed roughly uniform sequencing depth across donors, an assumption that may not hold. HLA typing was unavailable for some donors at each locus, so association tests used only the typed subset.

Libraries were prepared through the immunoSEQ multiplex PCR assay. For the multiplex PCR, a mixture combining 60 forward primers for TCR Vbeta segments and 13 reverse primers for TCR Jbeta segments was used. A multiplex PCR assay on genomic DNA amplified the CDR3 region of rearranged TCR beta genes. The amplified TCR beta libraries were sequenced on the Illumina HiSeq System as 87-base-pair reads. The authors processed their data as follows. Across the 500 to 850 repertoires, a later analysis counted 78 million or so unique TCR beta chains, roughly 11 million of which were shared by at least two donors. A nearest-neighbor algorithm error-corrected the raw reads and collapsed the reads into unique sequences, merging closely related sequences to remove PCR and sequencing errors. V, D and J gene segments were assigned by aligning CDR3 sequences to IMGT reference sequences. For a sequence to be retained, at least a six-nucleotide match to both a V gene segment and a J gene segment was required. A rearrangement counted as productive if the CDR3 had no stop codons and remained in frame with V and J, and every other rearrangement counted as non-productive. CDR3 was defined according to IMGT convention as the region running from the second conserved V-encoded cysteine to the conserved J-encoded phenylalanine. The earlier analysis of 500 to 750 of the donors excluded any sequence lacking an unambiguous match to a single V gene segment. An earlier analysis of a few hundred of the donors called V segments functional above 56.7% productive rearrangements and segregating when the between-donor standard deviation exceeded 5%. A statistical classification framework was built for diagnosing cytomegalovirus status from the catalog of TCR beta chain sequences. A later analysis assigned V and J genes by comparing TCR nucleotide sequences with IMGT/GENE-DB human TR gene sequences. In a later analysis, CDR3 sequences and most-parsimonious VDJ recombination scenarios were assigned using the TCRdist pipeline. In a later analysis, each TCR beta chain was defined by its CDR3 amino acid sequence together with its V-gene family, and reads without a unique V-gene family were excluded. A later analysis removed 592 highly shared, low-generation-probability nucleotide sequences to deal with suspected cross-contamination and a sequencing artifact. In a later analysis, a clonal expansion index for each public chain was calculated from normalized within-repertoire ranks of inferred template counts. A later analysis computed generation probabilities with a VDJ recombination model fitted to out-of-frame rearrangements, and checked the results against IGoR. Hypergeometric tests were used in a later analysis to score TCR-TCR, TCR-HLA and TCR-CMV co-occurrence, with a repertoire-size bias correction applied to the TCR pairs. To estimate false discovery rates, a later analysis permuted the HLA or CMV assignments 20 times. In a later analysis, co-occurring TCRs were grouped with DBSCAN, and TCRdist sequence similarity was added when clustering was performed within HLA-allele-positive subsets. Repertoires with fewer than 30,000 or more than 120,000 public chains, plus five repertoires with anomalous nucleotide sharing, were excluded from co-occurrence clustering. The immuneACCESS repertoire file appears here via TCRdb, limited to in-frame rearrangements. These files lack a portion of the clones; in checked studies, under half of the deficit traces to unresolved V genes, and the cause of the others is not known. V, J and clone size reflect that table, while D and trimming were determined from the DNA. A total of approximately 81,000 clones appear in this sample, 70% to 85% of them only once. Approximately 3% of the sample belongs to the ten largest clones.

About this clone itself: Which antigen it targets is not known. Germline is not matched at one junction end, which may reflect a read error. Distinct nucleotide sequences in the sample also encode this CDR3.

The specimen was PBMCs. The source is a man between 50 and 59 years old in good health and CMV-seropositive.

The CDR3 is CASSLEASLQSYEQYF. Here is the DNA: TGTGCCAGCAGCTTGGAAGCTAGCCTTCAGTCCTACGAGCAGTATTTC. Recombination connected TRBV5-4 to TRBJ2-7; TRBD2 could be the D gene, as 5 bases match. Its CDR3 holds 16 amino acids, cysteine through phenylalanine. Only the CDR3 region is kept as DNA, spanning 48 bases read in frame from base 1. As encoded in the germline V gene (reference sequence), CDR1 is SGHNT while CDR2 is YYREEE.